The rows below give T cell receptor beta chains drawn from one sample of a study of blood T cell repertoires in COVID-19. Measured with immunoSEQ multiplex PCR; TCRdb has only the in-frame clones, and not every one. The sample has under 150,000 clones; approximately 91% are singletons. Sequencing was done on a sample of peripheral blood. All receptors come from a woman in her 70s who had recovered from COVID-19. CDR3s include the opening cysteine and the closing phenylalanine or tryptophan. The D gene is left open where the match is weak. Size is stated for part of the rows, as once, few or many counts, or as a class when the clone is expanded.

cdr3_aa | cdr3_nt | v_call | d_call | clone_size | j_call
CASSPVRSTGELFF | TGTGCCAGCAGCCCGGTGCGTAGCACCGGGGAGCTGTTTTTT | TRBV3-1/TRBV3-2 | - | - | TRBJ2-2
CASSFPGRTEAFF | TGTGCCAGCAGTTTTCCAGGCCGAACTGAAGCTTTCTTT | TRBV28 | - | - | TRBJ1-1
CASTRGPATNEKLFF | TGTGCCAGCACTAGAGGCCCAGCAACTAATGAAAAACTGTTTTTT | TRBV2 | - | - | TRBJ1-4
CASSLRGAGYGYTF | TGTGCCAGCAGCTTGCGGGGGGCAGGTTATGGCTACACCTTC | TRBV5-4 | - | - | TRBJ1-2
CASSPPPGYNEQFF | TGTGCCAGCAGTCCCCCCCCAGGGTACAATGAGCAGTTCTTC | TRBV9 | - | - | TRBJ2-1
CASSLLAVPSTDTQYF | TGCGCCAGCAGCTTGTTGGCAGTCCCTAGCACAGATACGCAGTATTTT | TRBV5-1 | - | - | TRBJ2-3
CASSPRTGGSDTQYF | TGCGCCAGCAGCCCGAGGACAGGGGGATCAGATACGCAGTATTTT | TRBV5-1 | TRBD1 | - | TRBJ2-3
CASSERTGVGDTQYF | TGTGCCAGCAGTGAAAGGACAGGGGTAGGGGATACGCAGTATTTT | TRBV6-1 | TRBD1 | - | TRBJ2-3
CASSRVIGTGDTGELFF | TGTGCCAGCAGCCGGGTAATAGGGACAGGGGACACCGGGGAGCTGTTTTTT | TRBV4-2 | TRBD1 | - | TRBJ2-2
CASTEGTIAQFF | TGTGCCAGCACCGAGGGGACAATTGCCCAGTTCTTC | TRBV2 | - | - | TRBJ2-1
CASSLGQGGTPLHF | TGCGCCAGCAGCTTAGGACAGGGAGGGACACCCCTCCACTTT | TRBV5-1 | TRBD1 | - | TRBJ1-6
CASSLRLAGDQETQYF | TGTGCCAGCAGCCTCCGACTAGCGGGAGACCAAGAGACCCAGTACTTC | TRBV3-1/TRBV3-2 | TRBD2 | - | TRBJ2-5
CASSKVGQGELSPLHF | TGTGCCAGCAGCAAAGTTGGGCAGGGGGAATTGTCACCCCTCCACTTT | TRBV21-1 | - | - | TRBJ1-6
CILELEGELFF | TGCATCTTGGAGCTTGAGGGGGAGCTGTTTTTT | TRBV20-1 | - | once | TRBJ2-2
CASSYSTGGRSEQYF | TGTGCCAGCAGTTACTCGACGGGAGGTAGGTCCGAGCAGTACTTC | TRBV6-5 | TRBD2 | - | TRBJ2-7
CASWDRRTNQPQHF | TGTGCCAGCTGGGACAGGCGTACCAATCAGCCCCAGCATTTT | TRBV19 | TRBD1 | - | TRBJ1-5
CASSDGFRTDYYEQYF | TGTGCCAGCAGTGATGGTTTTCGGACAGACTACTACGAGCAGTACTTC | TRBV2 | - | - | TRBJ2-7
CASKRDNNQPQHF | TGTGCCAGCAAACGGGACAACAATCAGCCCCAGCATTTT | TRBV2 | - | - | TRBJ1-5